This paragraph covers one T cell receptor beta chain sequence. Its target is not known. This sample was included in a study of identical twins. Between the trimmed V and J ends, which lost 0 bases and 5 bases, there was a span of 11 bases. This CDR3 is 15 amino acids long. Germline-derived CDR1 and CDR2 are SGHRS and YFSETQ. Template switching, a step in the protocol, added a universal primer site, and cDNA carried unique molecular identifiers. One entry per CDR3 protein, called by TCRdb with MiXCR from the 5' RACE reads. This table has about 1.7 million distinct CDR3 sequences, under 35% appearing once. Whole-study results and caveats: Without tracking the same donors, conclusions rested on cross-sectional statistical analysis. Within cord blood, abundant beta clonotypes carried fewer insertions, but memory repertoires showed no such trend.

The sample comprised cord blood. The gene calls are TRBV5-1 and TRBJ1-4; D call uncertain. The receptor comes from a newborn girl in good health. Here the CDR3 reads CASSLDRHTNEKLFF. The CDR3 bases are TGCGCCAGCAGCTTGGATAGACATACGAATGAAAAACTGTTTTTT.